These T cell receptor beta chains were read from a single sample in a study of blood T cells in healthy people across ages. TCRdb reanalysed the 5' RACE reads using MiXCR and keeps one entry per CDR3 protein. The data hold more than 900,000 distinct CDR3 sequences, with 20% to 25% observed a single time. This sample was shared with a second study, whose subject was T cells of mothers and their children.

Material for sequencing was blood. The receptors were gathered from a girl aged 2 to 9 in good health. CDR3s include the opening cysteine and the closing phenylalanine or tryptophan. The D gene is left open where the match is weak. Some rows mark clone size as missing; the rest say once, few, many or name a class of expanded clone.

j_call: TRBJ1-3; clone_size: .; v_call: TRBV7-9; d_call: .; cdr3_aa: CASSLVNSGNTIYF; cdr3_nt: TGTGCCAGCAGCTTAGTTAACAGTGGAAACACCATATATTTT
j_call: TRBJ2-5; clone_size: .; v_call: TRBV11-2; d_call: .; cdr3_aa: CASGLGASGETQYF; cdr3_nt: TGTGCCAGCGGCTTAGGGGCCTCGGGAGAGACCCAGTACTTC
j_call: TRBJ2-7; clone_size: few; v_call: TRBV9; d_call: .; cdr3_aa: CASSVGQDHEQYF; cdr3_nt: TGTGCCAGCAGCGTAGGACAGGACCACGAGCAGTACTTC
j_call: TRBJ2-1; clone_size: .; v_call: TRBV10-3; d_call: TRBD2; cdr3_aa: CAISEPILAASYNEQFF; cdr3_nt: TGTGCCATCAGTGAGCCAATACTAGCGGCCTCCTACAATGAGCAGTTCTTC
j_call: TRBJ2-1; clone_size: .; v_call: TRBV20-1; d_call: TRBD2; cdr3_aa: CSAIKAGGPYNEQFF; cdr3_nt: TGCAGTGCTATTAAAGCGGGGGGGCCTTACAATGAGCAGTTCTTC
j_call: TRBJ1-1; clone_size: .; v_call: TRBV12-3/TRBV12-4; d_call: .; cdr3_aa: CASKPGTQSSEAFF; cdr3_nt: TGTGCCAGCAAACCCGGGACCCAATCATCCGAAGCTTTCTTT
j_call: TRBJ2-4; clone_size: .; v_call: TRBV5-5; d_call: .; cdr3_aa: CASSLLQGKNIQYF; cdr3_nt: TGTGCCAGCAGCTTGCTACAGGGAAAAAACATTCAGTACTTC
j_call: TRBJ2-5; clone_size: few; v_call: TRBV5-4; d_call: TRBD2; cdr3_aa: CANSLRTSGAGETQYF; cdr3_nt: TGTGCCAACAGCTTAAGGACTAGCGGGGCGGGGGAGACTCAGTACTTC
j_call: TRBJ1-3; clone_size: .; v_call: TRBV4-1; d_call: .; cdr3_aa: CASSQGPTAGTTYF; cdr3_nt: TGCGCCAGCAGCCAAGGCCCCACGGCGGGCACCACATATTTT
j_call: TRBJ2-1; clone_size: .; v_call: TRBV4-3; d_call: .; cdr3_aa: CASSQGGGQPELQFF; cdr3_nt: TGCGCCAGCAGCCAAGGCGGGGGACAGCCGGAGTTGCAGTTCTTC
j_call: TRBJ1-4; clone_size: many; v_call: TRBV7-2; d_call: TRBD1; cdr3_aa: CASSLQGATNEKLFF; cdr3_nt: TGTGCCAGCAGCTTACAGGGGGCGACTAATGAAAAACTGTTTTTT
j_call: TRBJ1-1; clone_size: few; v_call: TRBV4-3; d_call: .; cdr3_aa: CASSHTSEGATFF; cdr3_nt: TGCGCCAGCAGCCATACCTCTGAAGGCGCAACTTTCTTT
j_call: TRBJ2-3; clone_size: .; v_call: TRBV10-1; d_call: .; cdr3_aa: CASSEFRGTTDTQYF; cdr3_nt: TGCGCCAGCAGTGAGTTTAGAGGGACTACAGATACGCAGTATTTT
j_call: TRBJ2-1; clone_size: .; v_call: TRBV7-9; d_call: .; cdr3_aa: CAGKWGAQPEQFF; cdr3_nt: TGTGCCGGTAAATGGGGGGCCCAGCCTGAGCAGTTCTTC
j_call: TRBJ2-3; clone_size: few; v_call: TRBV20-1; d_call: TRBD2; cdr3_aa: CSARDPLAGPGDTQYF; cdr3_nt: TGCAGTGCTAGAGACCCCCTAGCGGGGCCCGGGGATACGCAGTATTTT
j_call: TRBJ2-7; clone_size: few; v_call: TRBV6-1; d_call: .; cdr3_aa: CASSEMGRVTYEQYF; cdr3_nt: TGTGCCAGCAGTGAAATGGGACGGGTAACCTACGAGCAGTACTTC
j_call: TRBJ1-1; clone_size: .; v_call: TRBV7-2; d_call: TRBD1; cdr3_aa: CASSFRGGYSVTEAFF; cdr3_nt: TGTGCCAGCAGCTTCAGGGGGGGATATAGCGTTACTGAAGCTTTCTTT
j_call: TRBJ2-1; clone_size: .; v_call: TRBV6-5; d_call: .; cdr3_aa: CASDPYNEQFF; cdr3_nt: TGTGCCAGCGATCCCTACAATGAGCAGTTCTTC
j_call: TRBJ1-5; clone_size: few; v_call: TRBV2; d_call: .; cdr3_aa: CASNSPGGGPQHF; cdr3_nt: TGTGCCAGCAACAGTCCGGGGGGGGGGCCCCAGCATTTT
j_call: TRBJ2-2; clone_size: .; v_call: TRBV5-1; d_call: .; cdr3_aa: CASSQPGFGGGAGGELFF; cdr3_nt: TGCGCCAGCAGCCAGCCCGGGTTCGGAGGGGGCGCCGGCGGGGAGCTGTTTTTT
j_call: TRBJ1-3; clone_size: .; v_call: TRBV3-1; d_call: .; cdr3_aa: CASSAGLSVNTIYF; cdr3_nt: TGTGCCAGCAGCGCCGGGCTCAGCGTAAACACCATATATTTT
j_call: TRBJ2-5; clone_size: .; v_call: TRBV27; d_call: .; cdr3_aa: CASSAGSGGETQYF; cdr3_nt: TGTGCCAGCAGTGCCGGGTCCGGCGGGGAGACCCAGTACTTC
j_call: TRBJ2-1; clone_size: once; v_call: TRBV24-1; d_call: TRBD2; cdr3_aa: CATSDWRGGLNEQFF; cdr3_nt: TGTGCCACCAGTGATTGGCGCGGGGGGCTGAATGAGCAGTTCTTC
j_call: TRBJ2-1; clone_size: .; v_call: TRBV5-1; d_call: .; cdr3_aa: CASSFTQGPNEQFF; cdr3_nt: TGCGCCAGCAGCTTCACGCAGGGCCCAAATGAGCAGTTCTTC
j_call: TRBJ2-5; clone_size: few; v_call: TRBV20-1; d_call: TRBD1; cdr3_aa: CSAIPPGSGGVEQYF; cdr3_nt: TGCAGTGCTATCCCTCCTGGGTCAGGGGGTGTTGAGCAGTACTTC
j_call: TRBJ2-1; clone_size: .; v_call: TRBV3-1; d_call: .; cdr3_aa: CASSQAEIEQFF; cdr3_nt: TGTGCCAGCAGCCAAGCCGAGATTGAGCAGTTCTTC
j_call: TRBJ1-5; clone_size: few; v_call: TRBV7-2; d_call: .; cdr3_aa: CASSMTLSGQPQHF; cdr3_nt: TGTGCCAGCAGCATGACTCTAAGCGGGCAGCCCCAGCATTTT